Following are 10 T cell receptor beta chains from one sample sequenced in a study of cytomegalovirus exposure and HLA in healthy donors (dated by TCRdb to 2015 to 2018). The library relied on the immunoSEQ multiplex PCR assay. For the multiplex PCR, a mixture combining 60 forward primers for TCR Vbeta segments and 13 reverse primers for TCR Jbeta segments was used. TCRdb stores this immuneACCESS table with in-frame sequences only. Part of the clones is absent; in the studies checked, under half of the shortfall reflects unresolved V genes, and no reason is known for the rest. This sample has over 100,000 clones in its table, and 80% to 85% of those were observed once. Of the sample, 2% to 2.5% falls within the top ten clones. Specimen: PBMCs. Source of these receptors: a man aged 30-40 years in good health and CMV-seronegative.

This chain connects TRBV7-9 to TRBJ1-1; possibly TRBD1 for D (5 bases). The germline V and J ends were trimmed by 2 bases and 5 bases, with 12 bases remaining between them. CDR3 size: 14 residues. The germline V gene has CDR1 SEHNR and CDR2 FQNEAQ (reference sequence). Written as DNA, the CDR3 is TGTGCCAGCAGCTTACGGCAGGGCGGTACTGAAGCTTTCTTT. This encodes CASSLRQGGTEAFF.

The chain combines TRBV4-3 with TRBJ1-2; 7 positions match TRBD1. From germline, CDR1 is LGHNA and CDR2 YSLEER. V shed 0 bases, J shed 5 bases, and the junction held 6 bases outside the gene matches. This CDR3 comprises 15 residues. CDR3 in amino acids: CASSQEDRQGYGYTF. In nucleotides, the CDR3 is TGCGCCAGCAGCCAAGAGGACAGGCAGGGGTATGGCTACACCTTC.

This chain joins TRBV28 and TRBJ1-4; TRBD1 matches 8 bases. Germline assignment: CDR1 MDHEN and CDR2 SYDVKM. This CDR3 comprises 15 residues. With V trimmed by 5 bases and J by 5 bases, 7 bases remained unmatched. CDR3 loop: CASSPGDRRNEKLFF. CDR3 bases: TGTGCCAGCAGTCCCGGGGACAGGAGAAATGAAAAACTGTTTTTT.

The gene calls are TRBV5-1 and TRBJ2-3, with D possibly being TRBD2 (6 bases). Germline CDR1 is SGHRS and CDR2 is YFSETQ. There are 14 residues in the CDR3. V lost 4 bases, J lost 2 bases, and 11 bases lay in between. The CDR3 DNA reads TGCGCCAGCAGCCGTGGGGGGTTCACAGATACGCAGTATTTT. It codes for CASSRGGFTDTQYF. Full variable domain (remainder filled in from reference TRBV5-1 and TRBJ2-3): KAGVTQTPRYLIKTRGQQVTLSCSPISGHRSVSWYQQTPGQGLQFLFEYFSETQRNKGNFPGRFSGRQFSNSRSEMNVSTLELGDSALYLCASSRGGFTDTQYFGPGTRLTVL.

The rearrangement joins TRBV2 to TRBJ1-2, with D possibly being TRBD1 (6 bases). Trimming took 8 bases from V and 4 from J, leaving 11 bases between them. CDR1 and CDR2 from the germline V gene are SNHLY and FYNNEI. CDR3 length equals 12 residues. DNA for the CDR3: TGTGCCAGCGAGGGGGGGGTCTATGGCTACACCTTC. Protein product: CASEGGVYGYTF.

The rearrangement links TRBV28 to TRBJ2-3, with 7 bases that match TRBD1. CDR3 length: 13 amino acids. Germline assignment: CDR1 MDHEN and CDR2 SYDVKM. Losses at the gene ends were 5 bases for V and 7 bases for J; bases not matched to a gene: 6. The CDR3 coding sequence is TGTGCCAGCAGTACCGGGACAGCAAATACGCAGTATTTT. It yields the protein CASSTGTANTQYF.

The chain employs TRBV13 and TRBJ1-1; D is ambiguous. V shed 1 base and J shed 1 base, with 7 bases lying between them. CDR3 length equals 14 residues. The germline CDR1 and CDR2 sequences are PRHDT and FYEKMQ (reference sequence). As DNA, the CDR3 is TGTGCCAGCAGCTTAGTGCGTAGGAACACTGAAGCTTTCTTT. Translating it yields CASSLVRRNTEAFF.

CDR3 nucleotide sequence: TGTGCCAGCAGTCCAGTAACTAGCGGGGGGACTAATGAGCAGTTCTTC. Protein: CASSPVTSGGTNEQFF. J is TRBJ2-1 and V is TRBV6-4; 12 bases line up with TRBD2. This CDR3 is 16 amino acids long. The V gene end was trimmed by 5 bases and the J gene end by 7 bases; junction bases not matched to a gene: 9. From germline, CDR1 is MRHNA and CDR2 SNTAGT.

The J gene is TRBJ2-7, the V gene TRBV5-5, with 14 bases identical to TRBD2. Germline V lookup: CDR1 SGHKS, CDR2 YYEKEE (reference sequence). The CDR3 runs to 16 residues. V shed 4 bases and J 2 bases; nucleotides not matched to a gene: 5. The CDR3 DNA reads TGTGCCAGCAGCGCGGGACTAGCGGGGGCCGCCTACGAGCAGTACTTC. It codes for CASSAGLAGAAYEQYF.

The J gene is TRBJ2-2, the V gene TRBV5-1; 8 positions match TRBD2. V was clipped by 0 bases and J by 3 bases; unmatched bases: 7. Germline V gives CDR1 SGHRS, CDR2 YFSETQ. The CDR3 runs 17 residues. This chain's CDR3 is CASSLVGGLGDTGELFF. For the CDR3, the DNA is TGCGCCAGCAGCTTGGTAGGGGGACTAGGGGACACCGGGGAGCTGTTTTTT.